This TCR beta chain came from a study of shared clonotypes between healthy human individuals. Study-level results: Non-shared clonotypes displayed generation probabilities falling below those of clonotypes present in all four donors. Clonotype sharing among donors was thought likely to change with sequencing depth.

Donation came from healthy HIV-negative adults that had no recent acute infections or vaccinations. CD45RA+ naive and CD45RA-negative memory subsets were separated from CD4+ cells. This CDR3 has 19 residues. Germline CDR1 is LGHNA and CDR2 is YNFKEQ. The trim removed 0 bases at V and 0 bases at J, leaving 8 bases unmatched. Measured with immunoSEQ multiplex PCR; TCRdb has only the in-frame clones, and not every one. The sample carries under 1,100,000 clones, 75% to 85% recorded once. Comments on this clone: Its antigen is unidentified.

The TCR comes from a young man in good health. Some clones in this sample may be carry-over from other donors' samples. V usage is TRBV4-2 and J usage is TRBJ2-1; TRBD2 matches 10 bases. Sequencing used memory CD4+ T cells from PBMCs. Subset meaning: CD45RA-negative fraction. As DNA, the CDR3 is TGTGCCAGCAGCCAAGAATGGCTAGCGGGAGAGAGCTCCTACAATGAGCAGTTCTTC. It is translated as CASSQEWLAGESSYNEQFF.